This TCR beta chain appears in the sequencing data of a study of tumor-infiltrating lymphocytes in primary liver carcinoma. Starting material for RNA and DNA co-extraction consisted of about 17-31 mg of unsorted bulk tissue. TCR beta cDNA was made from 450 to 550 ng total RNA with a constant-region primer. Nested multiplex PCR, run for three rounds with slightly modified ARM-PCR, yielded TCR beta libraries. The two initial PCR rounds, nine to eleven cycles each, used TRBV1-TRBV30 forward and C-beta reverse primers. TCRdb reprocessed the multiplex PCR reads via MiXCR and lists one record per CDR3 protein. The table lists approximately 190,000 distinct CDR3 sequences, 70% to 90% of them singletons. The CDR3 runs to 20 residues. V was cut by 10 bases and J by 0 bases, with 28 bases left in between. Looked up from germline, CDR1 is MNHNS and CDR2 is SASEGT.

The rearrangement uses TRBV6-1 and TRBJ2-6; D not resolved. The receptor's source is a man in his forties or fifties with primary liver carcinoma and hepatitis B virus infection. Specimen: tumor tissue from primary liver carcinoma. The CDR3 is CATLPGEQRETLSGANVLTF. DNA of the CDR3: TGTGCCACCCTCCCCGGAGAACAGCGAGAAACCCTCTCTGGGGCCAACGTCCTGACTTTC.